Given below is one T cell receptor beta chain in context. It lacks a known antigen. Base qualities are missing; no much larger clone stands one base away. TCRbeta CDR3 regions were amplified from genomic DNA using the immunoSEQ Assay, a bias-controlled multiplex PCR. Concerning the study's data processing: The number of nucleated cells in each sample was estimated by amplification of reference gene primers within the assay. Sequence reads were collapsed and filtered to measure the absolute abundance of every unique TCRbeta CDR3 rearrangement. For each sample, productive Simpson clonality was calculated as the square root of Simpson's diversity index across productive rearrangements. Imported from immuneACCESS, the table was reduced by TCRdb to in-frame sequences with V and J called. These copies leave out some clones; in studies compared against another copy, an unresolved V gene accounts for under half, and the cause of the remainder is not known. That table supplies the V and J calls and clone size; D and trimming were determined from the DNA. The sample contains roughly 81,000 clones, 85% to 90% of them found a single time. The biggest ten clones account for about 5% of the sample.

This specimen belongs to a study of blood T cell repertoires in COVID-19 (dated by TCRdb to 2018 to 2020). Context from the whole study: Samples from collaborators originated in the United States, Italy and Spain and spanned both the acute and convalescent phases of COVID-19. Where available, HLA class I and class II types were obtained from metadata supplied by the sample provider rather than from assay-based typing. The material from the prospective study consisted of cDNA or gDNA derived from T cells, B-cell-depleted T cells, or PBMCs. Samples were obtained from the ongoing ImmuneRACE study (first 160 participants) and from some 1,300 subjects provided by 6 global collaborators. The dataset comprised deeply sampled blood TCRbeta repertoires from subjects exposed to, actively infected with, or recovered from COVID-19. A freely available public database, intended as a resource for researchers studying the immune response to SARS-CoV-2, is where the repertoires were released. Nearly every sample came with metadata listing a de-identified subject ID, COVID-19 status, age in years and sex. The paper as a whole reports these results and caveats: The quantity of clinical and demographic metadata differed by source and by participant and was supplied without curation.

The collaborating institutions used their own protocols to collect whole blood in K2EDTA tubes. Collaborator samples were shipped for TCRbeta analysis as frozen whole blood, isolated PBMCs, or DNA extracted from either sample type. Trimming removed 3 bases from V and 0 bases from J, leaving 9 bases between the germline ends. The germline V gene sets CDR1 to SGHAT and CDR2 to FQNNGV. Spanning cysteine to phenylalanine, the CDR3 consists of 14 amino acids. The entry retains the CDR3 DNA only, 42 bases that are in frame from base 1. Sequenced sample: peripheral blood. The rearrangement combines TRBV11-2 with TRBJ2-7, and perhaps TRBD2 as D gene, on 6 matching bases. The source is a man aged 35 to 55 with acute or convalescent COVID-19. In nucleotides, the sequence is TGTGCCAGCAGCTTTGAGCGGGTCTCCTACGAGCAGTACTTC. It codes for CASSFERVSYEQYF.